The next 9 T cell receptor beta chains were all read from a single sample in a study of T cells in women clearing cervical HPV infection. Only in-frame clones appear in the TCRdb table, and some are missing; sequencing was by immunoSEQ multiplex PCR. Here the sample table reports some 31,000 clones. Sequences were obtained from blood buffy coat. These TCRs come from a woman between 18 and 75 years old with a cervical HPV16 infection that either progressed to CIN3+ or cleared (not recorded which).

Comment on this clone: The missing CDR3 end, 3 residues past where the read stops, is filled in from the germline J gene. This chain links TRBV29-1 with TRBJ2-1; a weak D match, TRBD1 (5 bases). CDR1 is SQVTM, CDR2 ANQGSEA, per germline. The CDR3 consists of 12 residues. Trimming took 2 bases from V and 9 from J, leaving 11 bases between them. This CDR3 is CSVEKTVGEQFF. The part of the CDR3 DNA that was read is TGCAGCGTTGAAAAGACAGTAGGTGAG.

As concerns this clone: The DNA ends 3 residues before the CDR3 does, and the rest of the CDR3 is filled in from the germline J gene. The chain links TRBV7-8 to TRBJ2-1; the D is unclear. V was shortened by 4 bases and J by 0 bases, with 10 bases between the two germline ends. This CDR3 has 15 amino acids. CDR1 is SGHVS, CDR2 FQNEAQ, per germline. The part of the CDR3 DNA that was read is TGTGCCAGCAGCTCAACTCTTAGCTCCTACAATGAG. This gives the protein CASSSTLSSYNE. In full, the CDR3 is CASSSTLSSYNEQFF.

About this clone: The read halts 3 residues ahead of the CDR3 end, with the missing end drawn from the germline J gene. This chain links TRBV4-2 with TRBJ2-7; 10 bases map to TRBD2. V gave up 1 base and J gave up 1 base; unmatched junction bases: 1. From germline, CDR1 is LGHNA and CDR2 YNFKEQ. This CDR3 has 15 residues. CDR3 sequence reads: CASSQASGSSYEQYF. The CDR3 bases that were read are TGTGCCAGCAGCCAAGCTAGCGGGAGTTCCTACGAG.

On this clone itself: Read sequence stops 3 residues before the CDR3 end, and the germline J gene provides the missing end. This chain joins TRBV4-2 and TRBJ1-1; 9 positions agree with TRBD1. This CDR3 is 17 amino acids long. Trimming removed 1 base from V and 6 bases from J; junction bases left unmatched: 12. Germline V CDR1 and CDR2: LGHNA, YNFKEQ. The sequenced CDR3 bases are TGTGCCAGCAGCCAAGGGGTTTTTGGACAGGGGAAGGCTGAA. Translating gives CASSQGVFGQGKAE. The whole CDR3 protein reads CASSQGVFGQGKAEAFF.

Turning to this clone: The CDR3 end is not reached by the read, which stops 3 residues before it; the germline J gene fills it in. The V gene is TRBV20-1, the J gene TRBJ2-5; no reliable D call. Germline loops: CDR1 DFQATT, CDR2 SNEGSKA (reference sequence). The CDR3 runs 14 residues. The V end lost 0 bases, the J end lost 5 bases, and 13 bases lay between the germline ends. The sequenced CDR3 bases are TGCAGTGCTAGAGATAGGCAGGTTCGGGAGACC. Protein product: CSARDRQVRET. The full CDR3 protein reads CSARDRQVRETQYF.

As to this clone: The read is 3 residues too short to cover the CDR3 end, so that end is filled in from the germline J gene. The gene calls are TRBV5-5 and TRBJ2-7; 8 bases match TRBD1. The CDR3 has 15 amino acids. In germline, CDR1 is SGHKS, CDR2 YYEKEE (reference sequence). Trimming cost V 0 bases and J 5 bases; bases outside gene matches: 7. The CDR3: CASSLDRTGHHEQYF. The sequenced part of the CDR3 DNA is TGTGCCAGCAGCTTGGATCGGACAGGGCACCACGAG.

The CDR3 loop is CASSRSGTGGAETQYF. The DNA read from the CDR3 is TGCGCCAGCAGCCGCTCGGGGACAGGGGGTGCGGAGACC. The genes are TRBV4-1 and TRBJ2-5, with 11 nucleotides matching TRBD1. The sequence runs out 3 residues before the end of the CDR3; the remainder is reconstructed from the germline J gene. V lost 4 bases to trimming and J lost 5 bases; unmatched junction nucleotides: 9. Germline lookup yields CDR1 MGHRA and CDR2 YSYEKL. The CDR3 loop spans 16 amino acids.

On this clone: The read falls 3 residues short of the CDR3 end, and the missing part is taken from the germline J gene. The chain joins TRBV7-2 to TRBJ2-1, with 8 bases lining up with TRBD2. Trimming at V came to 5 bases and at J to 6 bases, leaving 9 bases not matched to a gene. Germline V gene lookup returns CDR1 SGHTA and CDR2 FQGNSA. The CDR3 totals 15 residues. This CDR3 is CASSLSGVWGNEQFF. CDR3 DNA, as far as it was read: TGTGCCAGCAGCCTTAGCGGGGTCTGGGGCAATGAG.

As concerns this clone: The read ends 3 residues shy of where the CDR3 ends; the end is completed using the germline J gene. This chain uses TRBV20-1 with TRBJ1-6, with a tentative D call TRBD1 (6 bases). This CDR3 spans 16 amino acids. The V end was cut by 0 bases, the J end by 7 bases, with 16 bases between. Germline CDR1 DFQATT, CDR2 SNEGSKA (reference sequence). CDR3 sequence: CSAREPLDRLNSPLHF. The part of the CDR3 DNA that was read is TGCAGTGCTAGAGAGCCCCTGGACAGATTGAATTCACCC.